This TCR beta chain emerged from a study of T cells in Graves' hyperthyroidism and ophthalmopathy. RNA transcripts provided the source from which TCR beta CDR3 regions were amplified. Using the HTBI primer set, a first-round RT-PCR was run on the TCR CDR3. MiXCR was run by TCRdb on the multiplex PCR reads, yielding one entry per CDR3 protein. Here the sample spans about 660,000 distinct CDR3 sequences, 45% being singletons. This clonotype appeared many times. Trimming stripped 7 bases from V and 0 bases from J, with 9 bases between. CDR3 length: 14 residues. The rearrangement links TRBV12-3 or TRBV12-4 to TRBJ1-4; unclear D gene. The sequence was obtained from an adult man with Graves' disease, either hyperthyroidism or ophthalmopathy (not recorded which). Material: peripheral blood or thyroid tissue (not recorded which). The CDR3 loop is CASKTGTTNEKLFF. DNA for the CDR3: TGTGCCAGCAAGACGGGAACAACTAATGAAAAACTGTTTTTT.